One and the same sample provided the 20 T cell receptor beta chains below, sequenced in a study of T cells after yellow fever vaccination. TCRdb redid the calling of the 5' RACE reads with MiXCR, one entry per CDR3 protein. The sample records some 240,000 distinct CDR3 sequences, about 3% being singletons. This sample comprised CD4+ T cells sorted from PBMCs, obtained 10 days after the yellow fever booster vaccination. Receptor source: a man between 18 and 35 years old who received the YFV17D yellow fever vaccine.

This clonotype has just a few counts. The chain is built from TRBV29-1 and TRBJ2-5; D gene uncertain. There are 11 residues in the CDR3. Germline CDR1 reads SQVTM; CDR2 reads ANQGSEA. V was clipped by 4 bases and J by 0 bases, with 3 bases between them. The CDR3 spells CSVGNQETQYF. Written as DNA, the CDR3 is TGCAGCGTTGGGAACCAAGAGACCCAGTACTTC. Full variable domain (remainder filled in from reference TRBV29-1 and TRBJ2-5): SAVISQKPSRDICQRGTSLTIQCQVDSQVTMMFWYRQQPGQSLTLIATANQGSEATYESGFVIDKFPISRPNLTFSTLTVSNMSPEDSSIYLCSVGNQETQYFGPGTRLLVL.

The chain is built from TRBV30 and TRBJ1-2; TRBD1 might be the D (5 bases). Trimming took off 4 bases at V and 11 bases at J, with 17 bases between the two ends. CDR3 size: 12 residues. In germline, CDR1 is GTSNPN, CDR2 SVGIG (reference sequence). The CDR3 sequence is CAWKSGVGVYTF. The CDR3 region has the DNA TGTGCCTGGAAGTCCGGAGTAGGGGTGTACACCTTC.

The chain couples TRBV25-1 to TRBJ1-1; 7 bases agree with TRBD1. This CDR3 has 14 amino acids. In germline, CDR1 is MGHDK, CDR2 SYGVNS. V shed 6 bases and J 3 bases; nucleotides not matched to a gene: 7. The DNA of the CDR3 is TGTGCCAGCAGACAGACAGGGAGGGACACTGAAGCTTTCTTT. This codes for CASRQTGRDTEAFF.

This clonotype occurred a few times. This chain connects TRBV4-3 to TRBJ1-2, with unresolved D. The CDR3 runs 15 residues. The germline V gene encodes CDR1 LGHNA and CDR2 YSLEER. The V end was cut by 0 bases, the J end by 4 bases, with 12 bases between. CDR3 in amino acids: CASSQDPSVLYGYTF. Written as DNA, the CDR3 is TGCGCCAGCAGCCAAGATCCGTCGGTTCTCTATGGCTACACCTTC.

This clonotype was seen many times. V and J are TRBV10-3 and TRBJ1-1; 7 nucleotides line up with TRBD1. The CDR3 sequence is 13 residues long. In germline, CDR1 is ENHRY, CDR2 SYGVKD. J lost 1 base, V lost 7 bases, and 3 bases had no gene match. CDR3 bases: TGTGCCATCAACAGGGGAAAGAACACTGAAGCTTTCTTT. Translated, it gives CAINRGKNTEAFF.

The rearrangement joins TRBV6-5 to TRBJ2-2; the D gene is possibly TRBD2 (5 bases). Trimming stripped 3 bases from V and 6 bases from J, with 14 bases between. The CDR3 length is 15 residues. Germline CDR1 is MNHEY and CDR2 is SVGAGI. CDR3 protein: CASSYRIGVAGELFF. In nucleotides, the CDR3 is TGTGCCAGCAGTTATCGGATCGGGGTCGCCGGGGAGCTGTTTTTT.

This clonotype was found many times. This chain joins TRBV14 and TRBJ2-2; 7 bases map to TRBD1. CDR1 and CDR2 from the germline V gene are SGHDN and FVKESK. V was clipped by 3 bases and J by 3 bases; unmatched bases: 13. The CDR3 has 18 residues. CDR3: CASSHLRDRELYTGELFF. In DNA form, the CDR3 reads TGTGCCAGCAGCCACCTCCGGGACAGAGAGCTTTACACCGGGGAGCTGTTTTTT.

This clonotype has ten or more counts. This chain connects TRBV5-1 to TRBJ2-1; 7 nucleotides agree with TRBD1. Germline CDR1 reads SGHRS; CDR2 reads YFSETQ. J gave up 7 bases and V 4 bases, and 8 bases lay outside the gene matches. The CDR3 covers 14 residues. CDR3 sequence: CASSQGGQSNEQFF. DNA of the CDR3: TGCGCCAGCAGCCAAGGGGGCCAATCGAATGAGCAGTTCTTC.

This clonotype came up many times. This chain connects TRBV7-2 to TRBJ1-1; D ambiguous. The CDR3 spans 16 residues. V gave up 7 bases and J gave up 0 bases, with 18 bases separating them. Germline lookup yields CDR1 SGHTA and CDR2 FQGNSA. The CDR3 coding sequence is TGTGCCAGCATTCCGGGTCCTCTACTCATGAACACTGAAGCTTTCTTT. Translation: CASIPGPLLMNTEAFF.

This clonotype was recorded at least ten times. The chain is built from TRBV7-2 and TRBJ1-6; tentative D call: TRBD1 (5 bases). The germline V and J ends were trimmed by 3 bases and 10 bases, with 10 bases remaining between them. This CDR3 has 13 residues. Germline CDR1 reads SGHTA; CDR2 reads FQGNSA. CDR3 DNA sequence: TGTGCCAGCAGCTTGGGCAGGGAATCACCCCTCCACTTT. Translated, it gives CASSLGRESPLHF.

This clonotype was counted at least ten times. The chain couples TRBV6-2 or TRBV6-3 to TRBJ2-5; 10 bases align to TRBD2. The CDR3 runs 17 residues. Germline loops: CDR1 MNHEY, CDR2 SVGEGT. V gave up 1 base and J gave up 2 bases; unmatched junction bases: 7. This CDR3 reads CASSYLRGTSVQETQYF. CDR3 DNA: TGTGCCAGCAGTTACTTGAGAGGGACTAGCGTACAAGAGACCCAGTACTTC.

The CDR3 DNA is TGTGCCAGCTCACCCGGGACTCCTTACAATGAGCAGTTCTTC. Amino acids: CASSPGTPYNEQFF. The chain uses TRBV18 and TRBJ2-1, with D tentatively TRBD2 (6 bases). CDR3 length: 14 residues. CDR1 KGHSH and CDR2 LQKENI come from the germline V gene. V lost 3 bases and J 4 bases, leaving 10 bases between the germline ends.

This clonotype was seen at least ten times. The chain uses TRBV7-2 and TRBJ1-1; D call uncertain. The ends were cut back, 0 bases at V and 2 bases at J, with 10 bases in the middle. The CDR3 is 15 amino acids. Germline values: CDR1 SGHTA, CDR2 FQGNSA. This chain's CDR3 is CASSLAVAVNTEAFF. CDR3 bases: TGTGCCAGCAGCTTAGCGGTCGCGGTAAACACTGAAGCTTTCTTT.

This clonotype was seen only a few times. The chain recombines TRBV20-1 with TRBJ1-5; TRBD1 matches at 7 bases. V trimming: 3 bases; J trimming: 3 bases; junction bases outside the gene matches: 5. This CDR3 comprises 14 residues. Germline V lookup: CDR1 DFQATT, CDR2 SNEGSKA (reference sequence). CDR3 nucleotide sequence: TGCAGTGCTAGGGTACAGGGGTACAATCAGCCCCAGCATTTT. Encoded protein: CSARVQGYNQPQHF.

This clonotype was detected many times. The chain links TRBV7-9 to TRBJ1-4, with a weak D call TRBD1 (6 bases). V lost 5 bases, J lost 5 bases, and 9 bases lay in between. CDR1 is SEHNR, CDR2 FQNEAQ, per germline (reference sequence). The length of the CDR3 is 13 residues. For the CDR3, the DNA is TGTGCCAGCAGCCCAAGGGGGAATGAAAAACTGTTTTTT. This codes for CASSPRGNEKLFF. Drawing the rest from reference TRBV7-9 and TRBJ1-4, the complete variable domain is DTGVSQNPRHKITKRGQNVTFRCDPISEHNRLYWYRQTLGQGPEFLTYFQNEAQLEKSRLLSDRFSAERPKGSFSTLEIQRTEQGDSAMYLCASSPRGNEKLFFGSGTQLSVL.

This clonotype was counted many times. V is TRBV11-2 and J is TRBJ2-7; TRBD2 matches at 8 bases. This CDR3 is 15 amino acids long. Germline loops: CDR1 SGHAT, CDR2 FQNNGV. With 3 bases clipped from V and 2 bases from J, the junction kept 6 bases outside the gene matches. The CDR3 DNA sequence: TGTGCCAGCAGCTTGGGGCGGGGGGCCACCTACGAGCAGTACTTC. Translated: CASSLGRGATYEQYF.

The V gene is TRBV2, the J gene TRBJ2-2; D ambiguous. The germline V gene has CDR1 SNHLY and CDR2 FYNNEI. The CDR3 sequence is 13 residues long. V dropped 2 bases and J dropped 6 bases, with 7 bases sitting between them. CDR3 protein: CASSEIGAGELFF. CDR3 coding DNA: TGTGCCAGCAGTGAAATAGGAGCCGGGGAGCTGTTTTTT.

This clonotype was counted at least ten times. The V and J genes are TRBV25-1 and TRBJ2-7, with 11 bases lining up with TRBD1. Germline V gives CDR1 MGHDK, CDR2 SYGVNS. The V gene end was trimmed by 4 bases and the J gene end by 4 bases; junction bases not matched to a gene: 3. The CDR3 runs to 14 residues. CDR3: CASSAGQGAYEQYF. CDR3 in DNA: TGTGCCAGCAGTGCAGGACAGGGGGCGTACGAGCAGTACTTC.

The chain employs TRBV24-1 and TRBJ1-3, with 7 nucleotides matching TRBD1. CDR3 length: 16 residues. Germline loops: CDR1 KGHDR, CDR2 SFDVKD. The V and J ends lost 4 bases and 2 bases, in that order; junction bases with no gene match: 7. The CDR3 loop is CATSEWTGATGNTIYF. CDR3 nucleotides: TGTGCCACCAGTGAGTGGACAGGCGCAACTGGAAACACCATATATTTT.

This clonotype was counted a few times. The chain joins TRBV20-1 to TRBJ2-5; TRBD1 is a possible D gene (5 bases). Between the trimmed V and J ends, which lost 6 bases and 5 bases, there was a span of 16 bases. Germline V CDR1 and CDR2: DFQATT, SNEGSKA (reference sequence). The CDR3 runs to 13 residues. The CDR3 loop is CSAPQPGLETQYF. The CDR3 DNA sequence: TGCAGTGCCCCTCAGCCAGGGTTGGAGACCCAGTACTTC.